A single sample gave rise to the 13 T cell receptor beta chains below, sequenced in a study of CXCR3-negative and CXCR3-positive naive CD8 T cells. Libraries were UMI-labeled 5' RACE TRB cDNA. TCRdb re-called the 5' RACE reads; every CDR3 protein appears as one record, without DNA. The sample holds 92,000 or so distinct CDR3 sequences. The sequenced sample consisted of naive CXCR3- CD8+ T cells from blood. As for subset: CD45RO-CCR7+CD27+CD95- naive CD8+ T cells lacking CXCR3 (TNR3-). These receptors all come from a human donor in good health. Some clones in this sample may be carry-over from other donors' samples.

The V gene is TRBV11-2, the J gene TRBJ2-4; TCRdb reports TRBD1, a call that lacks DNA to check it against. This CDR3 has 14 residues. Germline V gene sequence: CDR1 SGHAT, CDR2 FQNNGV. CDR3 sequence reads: CASSILTGGDIQYF.

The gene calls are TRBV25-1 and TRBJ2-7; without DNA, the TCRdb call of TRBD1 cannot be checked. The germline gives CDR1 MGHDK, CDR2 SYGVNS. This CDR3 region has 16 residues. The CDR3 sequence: CASTPRQGVSSYEQYF.

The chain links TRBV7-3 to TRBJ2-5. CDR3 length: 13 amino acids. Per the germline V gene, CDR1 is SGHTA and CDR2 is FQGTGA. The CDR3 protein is CASSSSGAETQYF.

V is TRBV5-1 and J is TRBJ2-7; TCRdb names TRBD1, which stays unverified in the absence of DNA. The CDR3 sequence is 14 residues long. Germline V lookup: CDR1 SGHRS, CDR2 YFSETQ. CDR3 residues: CASSFGSGTYEQYF.

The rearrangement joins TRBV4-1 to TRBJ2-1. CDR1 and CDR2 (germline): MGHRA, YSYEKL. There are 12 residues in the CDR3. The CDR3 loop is CASSQADNEQFF.

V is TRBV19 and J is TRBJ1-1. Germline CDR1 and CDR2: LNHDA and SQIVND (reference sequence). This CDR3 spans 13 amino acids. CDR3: CASSISRNTEAFF.

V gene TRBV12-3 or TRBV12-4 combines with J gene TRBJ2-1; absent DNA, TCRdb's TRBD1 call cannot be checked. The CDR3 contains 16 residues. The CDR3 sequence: CASSPSNSTGANEQFF.

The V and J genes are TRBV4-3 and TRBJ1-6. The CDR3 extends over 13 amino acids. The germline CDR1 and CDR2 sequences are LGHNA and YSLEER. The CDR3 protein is CASSQDLNSPLHF.

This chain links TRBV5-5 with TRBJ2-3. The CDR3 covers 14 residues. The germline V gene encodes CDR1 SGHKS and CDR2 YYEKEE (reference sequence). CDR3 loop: CASSWDRATDTQYF.

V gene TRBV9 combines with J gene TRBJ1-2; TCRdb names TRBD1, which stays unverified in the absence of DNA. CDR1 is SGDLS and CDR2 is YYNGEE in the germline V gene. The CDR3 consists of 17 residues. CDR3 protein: CASSPRTGGDPYGGYTF.

CDR3 in amino acids: CASSLEGTGAHEQFF. This sequence joins TRBV5-1 and TRBJ2-1; the TRBD1 assignment by TCRdb is unverifiable without DNA. Looked up from germline, CDR1 is SGHRS and CDR2 is YFSETQ. This CDR3 contains 15 residues.

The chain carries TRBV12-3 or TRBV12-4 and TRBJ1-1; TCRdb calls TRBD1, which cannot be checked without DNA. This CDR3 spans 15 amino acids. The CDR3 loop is CASSKRQGVDTEAFF.

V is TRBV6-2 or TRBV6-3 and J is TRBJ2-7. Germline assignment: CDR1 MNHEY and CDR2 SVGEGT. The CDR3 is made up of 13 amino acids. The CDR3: CASSLPAPYEQYF.